This TCR beta chain was captured in a study of T cell repertoires in cytomegalovirus infection. Germline CDR1 SEHNR, CDR2 FQNEAQ (reference sequence). With V trimmed by 5 bases and J by 2 bases, 2 bases remained unmatched. The CDR3 runs to 14 residues. This clonotype was observed a handful of times. TCRdb independently ran MiXCR on the reads; one entry per CDR3 protein. This repertoire shows approximately 250,000 distinct CDR3 sequences, roughly 23% found once; its top ten account for 15% to 20%. Specimen: CD8+ T cells from PBMCs. This sequence was found in a human donor in good health (CMV status not recorded). Some clones in this sample may be carry-over from other donors' samples. The chain recombines TRBV7-9 with TRBJ2-1, with 8 positions matching TRBD2. CDR3 nucleotide sequence: TGTGCCAGCAGCACCGGGGGGGCCTACAATGAGCAGTTCTTC. It is translated as CASSTGGAYNEQFF.